This T cell receptor beta chain was observed in a study of beta chain features in type 1 diabetes. Broader study findings: Across all four CD4+ subsets, people with type 1 diabetes showed modestly shorter TCRB CDR3s. Equally in patients and controls, PCR might preferentially amplify shorter templates. Naive, central memory and Treg TCRB repertoires seemed to resemble each other more closely in patients than they did in healthy donors.

The CDR3 sequence is 12 residues long. V was shortened by 3 bases and J by 12 bases, with 12 bases between the two germline ends. Germline values: CDR1 LNHNV, CDR2 YYDKDF (reference sequence). This clone has ten or more counts. Its antigen is not identified. A sort by CD45RO/CCR7/CD25/CD127/CD95/CD27 yielded CD4+ naive, central memory, regulatory and stem cell-like memory cells. The investigators reverse transcribed all of the isolated RNA, so they sequenced expressed TCRB transcripts. Sequencing used immunoSEQ multiplex PCR; TCRdb keeps in-frame clones, though not all of them. In the table there are just under 150,000 clones, 8% to 13% of which are singletons.

Sequenced: naive CD4+ T cells from blood. This TCR came from a man aged 18 to 35 in good health. This chain links TRBV15 with TRBJ2-1; D may be TRBD1 (6 bases). CDR3 DNA sequence: TGTGCCACCAGCAGGGGCGAGACAGGGCAGTTCTTC. This gives the protein CATSRGETGQFF. Based on the CDR3 plus reference TRBV15 and TRBJ2-1, the full variable domain is DAMVIQNPRYQVTQFGKPVTLSCSQTLNHNVMYWYQQKSSQAPKLLFHYYDKDFNNEADTPDNFQSRRPNTSFCFLDIRSPGLGDTAMYLCATSRGETGQFFGPGTRLTVL.